The sample holds a few counts of the clone carrying this TCR beta chain. Its specificity is unknown. The sequenced template was cDNA made from the entire isolated RNA. TCRdb's copy holds only in-frame clones and misses some; the assay was immunoSEQ multiplex PCR. The sample yields some 150,000 clones, 6.5% to 8.5% seen once. This specimen belongs to a study of beta chain features in type 1 diabetes. Study-wide points: Cells with high TCR expression could be over-represented when cDNA is sequenced.

Trimming took off 9 bases at V and 1 base at J, with 10 bases between the two ends. This CDR3 contains 12 residues. CDR1 MRHNA and CDR2 SNTAGT come from the germline V gene. The material sequenced was central memory CD4+ T cells from blood. The chain is built from TRBV6-4 and TRBJ2-7; D is unclear. This sequence was found in a woman aged 25 to 39 in good health. CDR3 sequence: CARDKRSYEQYF. CDR3 in DNA: TGTGCCAGAGACAAAAGATCCTACGAGCAGTACTTC.